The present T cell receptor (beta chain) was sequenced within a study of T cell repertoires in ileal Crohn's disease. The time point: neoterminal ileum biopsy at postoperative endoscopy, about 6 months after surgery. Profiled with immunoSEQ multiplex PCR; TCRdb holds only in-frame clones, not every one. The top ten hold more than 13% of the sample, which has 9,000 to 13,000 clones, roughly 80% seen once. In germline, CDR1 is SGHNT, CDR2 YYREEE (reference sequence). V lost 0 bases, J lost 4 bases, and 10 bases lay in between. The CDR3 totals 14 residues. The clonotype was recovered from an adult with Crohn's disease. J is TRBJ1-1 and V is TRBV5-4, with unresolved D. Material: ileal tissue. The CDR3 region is CASSLDVESTEAFF. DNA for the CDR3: TGTGCCAGCAGCTTGGATGTGGAGTCCACTGAAGCTTTCTTT.